This passage covers 25 T cell receptor beta chains from one sample sequenced in a study of CD8 T cells in Susac syndrome. When the RNA was reverse transcribed, random hexamers were used with an input of roughly 0.45 to 1 ug. TCRdb re-analysed the immunoSEQ multiplex PCR reads in MiXCR, keeping a single row per CDR3 protein. The sample shows under 350,000 distinct CDR3 sequences, 92% of them seen only once. Material for sequencing was CD4+ T cells from PBMCs. These receptors originate from a human donor with multiple sclerosis.

This sequence joins TRBV7-8 and TRBJ1-2, with TRBD1 matching 9 bases. The V segment lost 2 bases and the J segment 5 bases; nucleotides outside the gene matches: 6. The CDR3 sequence is 15 residues long. Germline CDR1 reads SGHVS; CDR2 reads FQNEAQ. The CDR3, as DNA: TGTGCCAGCAGCTTACAGGGACAGGGAACATATGGCTACACCTTC. Its protein is CASSLQGQGTYGYTF.

The rearrangement uses TRBV4-3 and TRBJ1-5, with D possibly matching TRBD1 (5 bases). CDR1 is LGHNA and CDR2 is YSLEER in the germline V gene. The CDR3 has 18 amino acids. Trimming left V 1 base short and J 0 bases short, with 16 bases between. The CDR3 DNA follows: TGCGCCAGCAGCCAAGGAACCGGCCTGGGGGGTAGCAATCAGCCCCAGCATTTT. Translating it yields CASSQGTGLGGSNQPQHF.

The chain links TRBV5-1 to TRBJ2-2; the D gene is possibly TRBD1 (6 bases). The germline V gene has CDR1 SGHRS and CDR2 YFSETQ. The CDR3 has 15 residues. Trimming shortened V by 4 bases and J by 4 bases, and 14 bases separated the two germline ends. CDR3 in amino acids: CASSDRSSPTGELFF. The CDR3 DNA is TGCGCCAGCAGCGACAGGTCATCCCCCACCGGGGAGCTGTTTTTT.

This clonotype was recorded only once. The CDR3 spells CASSYHFQRRGETQYF. The CDR3 DNA reads TGTGCCAGCAGTTACCACTTCCAGCGCCGGGGGGAGACCCAGTACTTC. The J gene is TRBJ2-5, the V gene TRBV6-5; weak D call: TRBD2 (6 bases). Between the trimmed V and J ends, which lost 2 bases and 5 bases, there was a span of 18 bases. The V gene's germline CDR1 is MNHEY and CDR2 SVGAGI. This CDR3 has 16 residues.

Only a few counts were recorded for this clonotype. The CDR3 DNA is TGCGCCAGCAGCCAAGGGCAGTTGGGACACGATGAGCAGTTCTTC. Translating gives CASSQGQLGHDEQFF. The rearrangement joins TRBV4-1 to TRBJ2-1, with a tentative D call TRBD1 (6 bases). V lost 1 base and J 8 bases, leaving 15 bases between the germline ends. This CDR3 has 15 amino acids. Germline CDR1 is MGHRA and CDR2 is YSYEKL.

The chain is built from TRBV2 and TRBJ1-5, with D unresolved. Per germline, CDR1 SNHLY and CDR2 FYNNEI. The germline V and J ends were trimmed by 4 bases and 0 bases, with 7 bases remaining between them. CDR3 length: 14 residues. CDR3 sequence: CASSAMYSNQPQHF. CDR3 DNA sequence: TGTGCCAGCAGTGCAATGTATAGCAATCAGCCCCAGCATTTT. Drawing the rest from reference TRBV2 and TRBJ1-5, the complete variable domain is EPEVTQTPSHQVTQMGQEVILRCVPISNHLYFYWYRQILGQKVEFLVSFYNNEISEKSEIFDDQFSVERPDGSNFTLKIRSTKLEDSAMYFCASSAMYSNQPQHFGDGTRLSIL.

The chain has TRBV29-1 and TRBJ2-5; 12 nucleotides agree with TRBD2. J gave up 7 bases and V 7 bases, and 10 bases lay outside the gene matches. The CDR3 has 14 amino acids. Germline CDR1 is SQVTM and CDR2 is ANQGSEA. The DNA of the CDR3 is TGCAGCGACCGACTAGCGGGGGCGTGGGGGACCCAGTACTTC. Protein product: CSDRLAGAWGTQYF.

This CDR3 reads CSAASFSNTEAFF. The CDR3 DNA is TGCAGTGCTGCTAGCTTCTCGAACACTGAAGCTTTCTTT. The rearrangement uses TRBV20-1 and TRBJ1-1, with D unclear. The CDR3 is 13 amino acids. V gave up 5 bases and J gave up 1 base, with 11 bases separating them. Germline-derived CDR1 and CDR2 are DFQATT and SNEGSKA (reference sequence).

The chain is built from TRBV5-4 and TRBJ1-2; TRBD1 is a possible D gene (6 bases). The CDR3 covers 15 residues. Germline V CDR1 and CDR2: SGHNT, YYREEE (reference sequence). V lost 0 bases to trimming and J lost 7 bases, with 16 bases between them. DNA of the CDR3: TGTGCCAGCAGCTTGGACGTAGGGGGTAATTCTGGCTACACCTTC. Its protein is CASSLDVGGNSGYTF. The variable domain in full, completed from reference TRBV5-4 and TRBJ1-2, reads ETGVTQSPTHLIKTRGQQVTLRCSSQSGHNTVSWYQQALGQGPQFIFQYYREEENGRGNFPPRFSGLQFPNYSSELNVNALELDDSALYLCASSLDVGGNSGYTFGSGTRLTVV.

V and J are TRBV30 and TRBJ2-5; no definite D call. Germline CDR1 reads GTSNPN; CDR2 reads SVGIG (reference sequence). The V and J ends lost 4 bases and 4 bases respectively, with 4 bases between them. This CDR3 contains 10 residues. The CDR3 bases are TGTGCCTGGAAACGAGAGACCCAGTACTTC. Translating gives CAWKRETQYF.

The rearrangement uses TRBV6-2 or TRBV6-3 and TRBJ2-1, with D tentatively TRBD2 (6 bases). V was cut by 5 bases and J by 7 bases, with 12 bases left in between. The CDR3 covers 13 residues. Per the germline V gene, CDR1 is MNHEY and CDR2 is SVGEGT. CDR3 sequence reads: CASSKLRGNEQFF. The CDR3 DNA sequence: TGTGCCAGCAGTAAACTACGGGGGAATGAGCAGTTCTTC.

The genes are TRBV7-2 and TRBJ2-1; D is uncertain. V was trimmed by 5 bases and J by 12 bases, leaving 14 bases between them. Germline V gives CDR1 SGHTA, CDR2 FQGNSA. The CDR3 consists of 12 residues. Here the CDR3 DNA reads TGTGCCAGCAGCCCGTATGAGGCGGCGCAGTTCTTC. Amino acids: CASSPYEAAQFF.

V is TRBV4-1 and J is TRBJ2-1; D is ambiguous. Trimming removed 1 base from V and 0 bases from J, with 13 bases in between. There are 17 residues in the CDR3. Per the germline V gene, CDR1 is MGHRA and CDR2 is YSYEKL. DNA for the CDR3: TGCGCCAGCAGCCAAGTCGTTGTAGGGTCCTCCTACAATGAGCAGTTCTTC. Translation gives CASSQVVVGSSYNEQFF.

The rearrangement links TRBV20-1 to TRBJ2-3, with D tentatively TRBD2 (6 bases). V lost 3 bases, J lost 4 bases, and 8 bases lay in between. CDR3 length: 12 amino acids. In germline, CDR1 is DFQATT, CDR2 SNEGSKA (reference sequence). Here the CDR3 DNA reads TGCAGTGCTAGCGGGAGCGCAGATACGCAGTATTTT. It specifies CSASGSADTQYF.

This rearrangement joins TRBV20-1 to TRBJ2-1; 7 nucleotides match TRBD2. Germline trimming cut 7 bases from V and 0 bases from J; bases unmatched to any gene: 3. CDR1 is DFQATT, CDR2 SNEGSKA, per germline (reference sequence). The CDR3 covers 13 residues. In nucleotides, the CDR3 is TGCAGTGGGGGCGGGAGCTCCTACAATGAGCAGTTCTTC. It codes for CSGGGSSYNEQFF.

The rearrangement joins TRBV12-3 or TRBV12-4 to TRBJ2-5, with 10 bases matching TRBD1. V lost 6 bases to trimming and J lost 3 bases; unmatched junction nucleotides: 10. This CDR3 contains 16 residues. CDR3 sequence reads: CASSFDRGLVEETQYF. The CDR3 DNA sequence: TGTGCCAGCAGCTTCGACAGGGGGCTAGTGGAAGAGACCCAGTACTTC.

This sequence joins TRBV11-2 and TRBJ2-1, with D possibly being TRBD1 (5 bases). Trimming took 2 bases from V and 7 from J, leaving 12 bases between them. This CDR3 has 14 residues. Per germline, CDR1 SGHAT and CDR2 FQNNGV. The CDR3 is CASSLRAGINEQFF. CDR3 coding DNA: TGTGCCAGCAGCTTACGGGCAGGGATTAATGAGCAGTTCTTC. The variable domain in full, with the rest retrieved from reference TRBV11-2 and TRBJ2-1, is EAGVAQSPRYKIIEKRQSVAFWCNPISGHATLYWYQQILGQGPKLLIQFQNNGVVDDSQLPKDRFSAERLKGVDSTLKIQPAKLEDSAVYLCASSLRAGINEQFFGPGTRLTVL.

Written as DNA, the CDR3 is TGTGCCAGTAGTATGGCAGGAACTAGCGGCTTTCAAGAGACCCAGTACTTC. It codes for CASSMAGTSGFQETQYF. The gene calls are TRBV19 and TRBJ2-5; the match to TRBD2 covers 8 bases. The V segment lost 3 bases and the J segment 2 bases; nucleotides outside the gene matches: 11. The CDR3 is made up of 17 amino acids. Germline CDR1 LNHDA, CDR2 SQIVND (reference sequence).

The rearrangement links TRBV5-1 to TRBJ2-7, with a tentative D call TRBD1 (5 bases). V was trimmed by 0 bases and J by 2 bases, leaving 18 bases between them. CDR3 size: 17 residues. Germline values: CDR1 SGHRS, CDR2 YFSETQ. The CDR3 coding sequence is TGCGCCAGCAGCTTGGTTCAGATCAGGGAAGGGGCCTACGAGCAGTACTTC. Translating it yields CASSLVQIREGAYEQYF.

V is TRBV12-3 or TRBV12-4 and J is TRBJ1-6; 11 nucleotides agree with TRBD1. The CDR3 contains 16 residues. Trimming removed 6 bases from V and 4 bases from J; junction bases left unmatched: 5. This CDR3 reads CASRRDRGSYNSPLHF. CDR3 nucleotide sequence: TGTGCCAGCAGGAGGGACAGGGGGAGTTATAATTCACCCCTCCACTTT.

Only one count was recorded for this clonotype. The genes are TRBV6-2 or TRBV6-3 and TRBJ1-1; D not certain. V shed 2 bases and J shed 4 bases, with 20 bases lying between them. Germline CDR1 reads MNHEY; CDR2 reads SVGEGT. The CDR3 runs to 17 residues. CDR3 sequence reads: CASSYLRQAAVTTEAFF. CDR3 nucleotides: TGTGCCAGCAGTTACCTGAGACAAGCCGCCGTTACCACTGAAGCTTTCTTT.

This clonotype was seen only once. This chain connects TRBV7-2 to TRBJ2-7, with D perhaps TRBD1 (5 bases). The germline V and J ends were trimmed by 3 bases and 6 bases, with 15 bases remaining between them. The V gene's germline CDR1 is SGHTA and CDR2 FQGNSA. The CDR3 runs 14 residues. The CDR3 loop is CASSLGPLSGEQYF. The CDR3 nucleotides read TGTGCCAGCAGCTTGGGGCCCCTCTCGGGCGAGCAGTACTTC.

This chain uses TRBV2 with TRBJ2-3; TRBD1 might be the D (5 bases). The CDR3 consists of 13 residues. Trimming stripped 7 bases from V and 4 bases from J, with 12 bases between. The V gene's germline CDR1 is SNHLY and CDR2 FYNNEI. The CDR3 here is CASTLGQADTQYF. CDR3 coding DNA: TGTGCCAGCACCCTGGGGCAGGCAGATACGCAGTATTTT.

This CDR3 is CASTFIGVGGRQGAFF. The CDR3 nucleotides are TGTGCCAGCACCTTTATTGGGGTAGGAGGGCGACAGGGGGCTTTCTTT. The gene calls are TRBV6-2 or TRBV6-3 and TRBJ1-1, with 8 bases lining up with TRBD1. In germline, CDR1 is MNHEY, CDR2 SVGEGT. The CDR3 runs 16 residues. J lost 11 bases, V lost 7 bases, and 21 bases had no gene match.

V gene TRBV12-3 or TRBV12-4 combines with J gene TRBJ1-2; no reliable D call. The CDR3 runs to 13 residues. V lost 6 bases and J lost 5, with 13 bases in between. The CDR3 DNA sequence: TGTGCCAGCAGCCAAATCATCGGGTATGGCTACACCTTC. Translation: CASSQIIGYGYTF.